A selection of T cell receptor beta chains follows, all from one sample in a study of blood T cell repertoires in COVID-19. The assay was immunoSEQ multiplex PCR, and TCRdb's table has in-frame clones only and misses some. The sample has about 290,000 clones; around 92% are singletons. Sequencing was carried out using peripheral blood. All receptors derive from a woman in her thirties with COVID-19, enrolled during active disease. Each CDR3 is given with its conserved first and last residue. D genes are given only for firm matches. A row's size may be missing; if present it is once, few, many or a size class.

TRBD1	TRBV3-1/TRBV3-2	once	TRBJ1-2	CASSQDSGGAWNRDGYTF	TGTGCCAGCAGCCAAGATTCAGGGGGCGCATGGAATCGCGATGGCTACACCTTC
.	TRBV10-2	.	TRBJ2-7	CASSGRGNYEQYF	TGCGCCAGCAGTGGACGGGGTAACTACGAGCAGTACTTC
.	TRBV7-8	.	TRBJ2-7	CASGASWGVYEQYF	TGTGCCAGCGGGGCTAGCTGGGGGGTCTACGAGCAGTACTTC
.	TRBV5-1	.	TRBJ2-1	CATSLGGGIGYNEQFF	TGCGCCACTTCTCTGGGGGGGGGCATAGGCTACAATGAGCAGTTCTTC
.	TRBV29-1	few	TRBJ2-7	CSVQGISYEQYF	TGCAGCGTACAGGGAATCTCCTACGAGCAGTACTTC
TRBD1	TRBV11-2	.	TRBJ2-1	CASSSNTGQEYNEQFF	TGTGCCAGCAGCTCCAATACCGGACAGGAGTACAATGAGCAGTTCTTC
TRBD1	TRBV6-6	.	TRBJ1-2	CASSWGTGEGGYTF	TGTGCCAGCAGTTGGGGGACAGGGGAGGGTGGCTACACCTTC
.	TRBV29-1	.	TRBJ2-7	CSVEGWGDSYEQYF	TGCAGCGTTGAAGGGTGGGGGGACTCCTACGAGCAGTACTTC
TRBD1	TRBV10-2	.	TRBJ1-1	CASSDTGAVNTEAFF	TGCGCCAGCAGTGATACAGGGGCAGTGAACACTGAAGCTTTCTTT
.	TRBV6-5	.	TRBJ2-7	CASRLVRYEQYF	TGTGCCAGCCGCCTAGTACGCTACGAGCAGTACTTC
.	TRBV6-8	.	TRBJ1-5	CASSPGGVLSNQPQHF	TGTGCCAGCAGTCCGGGGGGGGTACTTAGCAATCAGCCCCAGCATTTT
.	TRBV19	.	TRBJ1-5	CASSRQGGNQPQHF	TGTGCCAGTAGTAGGCAAGGGGGCAATCAGCCCCAGCATTTT
.	TRBV19	.	TRBJ1-2	CASGGTPILDPSPNYGYTF	TGTGCCAGCGGTGGGACACCCATACTAGACCCTTCCCCCAACTATGGCTACACCTTC
TRBD1	TRBV3-1/TRBV3-2	.	TRBJ1-2	CASQGQGTGGYTF	TGTGCCAGCCAGGGACAGGGGACGGGAGGCTACACCTTC
TRBD2	TRBV5-4	.	TRBJ2-5	CASSPRDYRLGGQYF	TGTGCCAGCAGCCCGCGGGACTACCGACTGGGGGGCCAGTACTTC
.	TRBV12-3/TRBV12-4	.	TRBJ1-2	CATWLGIGYGYTF	TGTGCCACCTGGCTCGGGATTGGGTATGGCTACACCTTC
TRBD2	TRBV19	once	TRBJ2-6	CASNPTSGGVSLGANVLTF	TGTGCCAGTAACCCTACTAGCGGGGGCGTTTCTCTGGGGGCCAACGTCCTGACTTTC
TRBD1	TRBV24-1	.	TRBJ2-2	CATSDPRTGPQNTGELFF	TGTGCCACCAGTGATCCCCGGACAGGTCCCCAGAACACCGGGGAGCTGTTTTTT
.	TRBV28	.	TRBJ2-3	CASSPSGGWTDTQYF	TGTGCCAGCAGTCCCTCGGGGGGCTGGACAGATACGCAGTATTTT
.	TRBV5-6	many	TRBJ1-6	CASSGPGGFHNSPLHF	TGTGCCAGCAGCGGGCCGGGGGGCTTTCATAATTCACCCCTCCACTTT
TRBD1	TRBV28	.	TRBJ2-2	CASTASWDRDTGELFF	TGTGCCAGCACCGCTTCTTGGGACAGGGATACCGGGGAGCTGTTTTTT
.	TRBV30	.	TRBJ1-6	CAWSSSNGGSYNSPLHF	TGTGCCTGGAGTAGTTCCAACGGGGGCTCCTATAATTCACCCCTCCACTTT
TRBD1	TRBV2	.	TRBJ2-7	CASSDEGQGILYEQYF	TGTGCCAGCAGTGACGAGGGACAGGGGATCCTATACGAGCAGTACTTC
TRBD2	TRBV27	.	TRBJ2-1	CASSLGVGRGANEQFF	TGTGCCAGCAGTTTGGGGGTGGGGCGGGGGGCCAATGAGCAGTTCTTC
.	TRBV11-3	.	TRBJ1-2	CASSSGHVGGYTF	TGTGCCAGCAGCTCAGGACATGTGGGTGGCTACACCTTC
.	TRBV10-2	.	TRBJ1-5	CASSGRGGKNNQPQHF	TGCGCCAGCAGTGGCCGGGGAGGAAAGAACAATCAGCCCCAGCATTTT
TRBD1	TRBV3-1/TRBV3-2	.	TRBJ1-6	CASSQRGGGSPLHF	TGTGCCAGCAGCCAGCGAGGGGGCGGCTCACCCCTCCACTTT
.	TRBV24-1	.	TRBJ1-5	CATSGHDAGNQPQHF	TGTGCCACCAGTGGTCATGACGCGGGCAATCAGCCCCAGCATTTT
.	TRBV19	.	TRBJ2-1	CASSLGGAFYNEQFF	TGTGCCAGTAGTCTTGGGGGGGCCTTCTACAATGAGCAGTTCTTC
TRBD2	TRBV5-6	once	TRBJ2-3	CASSGRLAGSLDTQYF	TGTGCCAGCAGCGGCCGACTAGCGGGGTCTCTAGATACGCAGTATTTT
.	TRBV28	.	TRBJ1-4	CASSLSPGALDEKLFF	TGTGCCAGCAGTTTATCTCCTGGGGCCCTTGACGAAAAACTGTTTTTT
TRBD2	TRBV30	.	TRBJ2-3	CAWSSGGGSGDTQYF	TGTGCCTGGAGTAGTGGCGGGGGGTCGGGGGATACGCAGTATTTT
TRBD1	TRBV5-1	.	TRBJ1-2	CASSSGQGDYGYTF	TGCGCCAGCAGCTCGGGACAGGGGGACTATGGCTACACCTTC
TRBD1	TRBV7-8	.	TRBJ2-2	CASSGRTGGEAGELFF	TGTGCCAGCAGCGGGAGGACAGGGGGTGAGGCCGGGGAGCTGTTTTTT
TRBD1	TRBV11-2	.	TRBJ2-7	CASSFGDREYYEQYF	TGTGCCAGCAGCTTTGGCGACAGGGAATATTACGAGCAGTACTTC
TRBD2	TRBV30	.	TRBJ2-3	CAWSVPLAGNTDTQYF	TGTGCCTGGAGTGTCCCTTTAGCGGGGAACACAGATACGCAGTATTTT
TRBD1	TRBV19	.	TRBJ2-1	CASSIEGTGGSEQFF	TGTGCCAGTAGTATCGAAGGGACAGGGGGCAGTGAGCAGTTCTTC
.	TRBV2	.	TRBJ1-1	CASSDPGLNTEAFF	TGTGCCAGCAGTGACCCAGGGTTGAACACTGAAGCTTTCTTT
.	TRBV6-1	many	TRBJ1-1	CASSDPGENTEAFF	TGTGCCAGCAGTGATCCGGGAGAGAACACTGAAGCTTTCTTT
.	TRBV5-6	once	TRBJ1-3	CASSPGRNTIYF	TGTGCCAGCAGCCCGGGGAGAAACACCATATATTTT
.	TRBV29-1	.	TRBJ2-7	CSVRLAWEQYF	TGCAGCGTTAGGCTAGCGTGGGAGCAGTACTTC
.	TRBV5-4	once	TRBJ1-5	CASSLDASGYQPQHF	TGTGCCAGCAGCTTGGATGCTTCAGGGTATCAGCCCCAGCATTTT
.	TRBV13	once	TRBJ1-1	CASSPRQDTEAFF	TGTGCCAGCAGCCCCCGACAGGACACTGAAGCTTTCTTT
.	TRBV19	once	TRBJ2-3	CASSTRDRMRSKADTQYF	TGTGCCAGTAGTACGCGGGACAGAATGAGGAGTAAGGCAGATACGCAGTATTTT
TRBD2	TRBV2	.	TRBJ2-2	CAGLRVGLAGAGELFF	TGTGCCGGCCTGCGGGTGGGACTAGCAGGCGCCGGGGAGCTGTTTTTT
.	TRBV28	.	TRBJ2-5	CASSLLFTWTEQETQYF	TGTGCCAGCAGTTTACTTTTTACGTGGACAGAACAAGAGACCCAGTACTTC
.	TRBV19	.	TRBJ1-2	CASSVLAGAAYGYTF	TGTGCCAGTAGTGTCCTCGCAGGGGCTGCCTATGGCTACACCTTC
TRBD1	TRBV6-2/TRBV6-3	.	TRBJ1-2	CASSLTGLYGYTF	TGTGCCAGCAGCCTGACAGGGCTCTATGGCTACACCTTC
TRBD1	TRBV4-1	.	TRBJ1-1	CASSQSHRGNTEAFF	TGCGCCAGCAGCCAGTCTCACAGGGGTAACACTGAAGCTTTCTTT
TRBD2	TRBV11-2	.	TRBJ2-7	CASTGGSYEQYF	TGTGCCAGTACGGGGGGCTCCTACGAGCAGTACTTC
.	TRBV4-1	.	TRBJ1-1	CASSQDWSGDRREAFF	TGCGCCAGCAGCCAAGATTGGTCGGGGGACCGCCGCGAGGCTTTCTTT
TRBD1	TRBV5-4	.	TRBJ2-7	CASSLGGGQAYYEQYF	TGTGCCAGCAGCTTGGGAGGAGGACAGGCCTACTACGAGCAGTACTTC
.	TRBV29-1	.	TRBJ2-2	CSVPPGELFF	TGCAGCGTTCCCCCAGGGGAGCTGTTTTTT
TRBD1	TRBV11-2	.	TRBJ2-7	CASSSLQGRDLEQYF	TGTGCCAGCAGCTCCTTACAGGGGAGAGACCTCGAGCAGTACTTC
.	TRBV7-9	.	TRBJ2-7	CASSPQVGVLYEQYF	TGTGCCAGCAGCCCACAGGTCGGAGTCCTTTACGAGCAGTACTTC